The 5 T cell receptor beta chains given below trace back to one sample, sequenced in a study of blood T cell repertoires in COVID-19. Profiling relied on immunoSEQ multiplex PCR, and the TCRdb table lists in-frame clones only, not all of them. The sample includes around 90,000 clones, 75% to 90% of them seen just once. The sequenced material came from peripheral blood. The receptors come from a male donor with acute or convalescent COVID-19.

The gene calls are TRBV3-1 (or the pseudogene TRBV3-2) and TRBJ1-2, with D unresolved. The CDR3 loop spans 15 amino acids. Germline V gene data show CDR1 as LGHDT and CDR2 as YNNKEL (reference sequence). Trimming removed 2 bases at V and 6 bases at J, with 16 bases between. This chain's CDR3 is CASSQMFTAIDGYTF. In DNA form, the CDR3 reads TGTGCCAGCAGCCAAATGTTTACAGCCATCGATGGCTACACCTTC.

The sample holds a few counts of this clone. The chain is built from TRBV7-9 and TRBJ1-6; D may be TRBD1 (5 bases). The germline V gene has CDR1 SEHNR and CDR2 FQNEAQ (reference sequence). There are 13 residues in the CDR3. V was pared by 5 bases and J by 10 bases, with 12 bases between. This CDR3 is CASSAGYWSPLHF. CDR3 DNA: TGTGCCAGCAGCGCAGGGTACTGGTCACCCCTCCACTTT.

V and J are TRBV29-1 and TRBJ1-2; 9 nucleotides match TRBD1. Trimming cost V 3 bases and J 2 bases; bases outside gene matches: 4. Germline V lookup: CDR1 SQVTM, CDR2 ANQGSEA. The CDR3 spans 14 residues. The CDR3 here is CSVDIGTGNYGYTF. CDR3 coding DNA: TGCAGCGTTGATATAGGGACAGGGAACTATGGCTACACCTTC. The variable domain in full, with the rest retrieved from reference TRBV29-1 and TRBJ1-2, is SAVISQKPSRDICQRGTSLTIQCQVDSQVTMMFWYRQQPGQSLTLIATANQGSEATYESGFVIDKFPISRPNLTFSTLTVSNMSPEDSSIYLCSVDIGTGNYGYTFGSGTRLTVV.

This clone has only one observation. This chain joins TRBV6-5 and TRBJ1-6; D unclear. The length of the CDR3 is 14 residues. The germline V and J ends were trimmed by 3 bases and 5 bases, with 8 bases remaining between them. The germline gives CDR1 MNHEY, CDR2 SVGAGI. The CDR3 coding sequence is TGTGCCAGCAGTTATTCACGGGATAATTCACCCCTCCACTTT. It encodes CASSYSRDNSPLHF.

In this sample, this clone turned up a few times. The chain links TRBV7-9 to TRBJ1-4; 9 nucleotides match TRBD1. Germline CDR1 is SEHNR and CDR2 is FQNEAQ (reference sequence). Unmatched junction bases numbered 11, after V lost 5 bases and J lost 7 bases. CDR3 length equals 16 residues. The CDR3 region is CASSPSDRGDREKLFF. The DNA for the CDR3 is TGTGCCAGCAGCCCCTCCGACAGGGGGGATCGTGAAAAACTGTTTTTT.